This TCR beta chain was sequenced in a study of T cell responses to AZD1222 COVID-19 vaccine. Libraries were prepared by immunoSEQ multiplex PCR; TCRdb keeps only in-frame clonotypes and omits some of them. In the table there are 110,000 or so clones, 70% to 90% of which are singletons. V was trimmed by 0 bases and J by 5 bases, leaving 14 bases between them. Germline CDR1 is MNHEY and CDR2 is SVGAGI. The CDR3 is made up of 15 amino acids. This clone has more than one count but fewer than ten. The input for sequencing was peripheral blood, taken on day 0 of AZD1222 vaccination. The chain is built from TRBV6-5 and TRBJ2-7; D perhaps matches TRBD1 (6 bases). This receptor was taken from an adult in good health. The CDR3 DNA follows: TGTGCCAGCAGTTACTCGTGGGGGCCAGGCCACGAGCAGTACTTC. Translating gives CASSYSWGPGHEQYF.